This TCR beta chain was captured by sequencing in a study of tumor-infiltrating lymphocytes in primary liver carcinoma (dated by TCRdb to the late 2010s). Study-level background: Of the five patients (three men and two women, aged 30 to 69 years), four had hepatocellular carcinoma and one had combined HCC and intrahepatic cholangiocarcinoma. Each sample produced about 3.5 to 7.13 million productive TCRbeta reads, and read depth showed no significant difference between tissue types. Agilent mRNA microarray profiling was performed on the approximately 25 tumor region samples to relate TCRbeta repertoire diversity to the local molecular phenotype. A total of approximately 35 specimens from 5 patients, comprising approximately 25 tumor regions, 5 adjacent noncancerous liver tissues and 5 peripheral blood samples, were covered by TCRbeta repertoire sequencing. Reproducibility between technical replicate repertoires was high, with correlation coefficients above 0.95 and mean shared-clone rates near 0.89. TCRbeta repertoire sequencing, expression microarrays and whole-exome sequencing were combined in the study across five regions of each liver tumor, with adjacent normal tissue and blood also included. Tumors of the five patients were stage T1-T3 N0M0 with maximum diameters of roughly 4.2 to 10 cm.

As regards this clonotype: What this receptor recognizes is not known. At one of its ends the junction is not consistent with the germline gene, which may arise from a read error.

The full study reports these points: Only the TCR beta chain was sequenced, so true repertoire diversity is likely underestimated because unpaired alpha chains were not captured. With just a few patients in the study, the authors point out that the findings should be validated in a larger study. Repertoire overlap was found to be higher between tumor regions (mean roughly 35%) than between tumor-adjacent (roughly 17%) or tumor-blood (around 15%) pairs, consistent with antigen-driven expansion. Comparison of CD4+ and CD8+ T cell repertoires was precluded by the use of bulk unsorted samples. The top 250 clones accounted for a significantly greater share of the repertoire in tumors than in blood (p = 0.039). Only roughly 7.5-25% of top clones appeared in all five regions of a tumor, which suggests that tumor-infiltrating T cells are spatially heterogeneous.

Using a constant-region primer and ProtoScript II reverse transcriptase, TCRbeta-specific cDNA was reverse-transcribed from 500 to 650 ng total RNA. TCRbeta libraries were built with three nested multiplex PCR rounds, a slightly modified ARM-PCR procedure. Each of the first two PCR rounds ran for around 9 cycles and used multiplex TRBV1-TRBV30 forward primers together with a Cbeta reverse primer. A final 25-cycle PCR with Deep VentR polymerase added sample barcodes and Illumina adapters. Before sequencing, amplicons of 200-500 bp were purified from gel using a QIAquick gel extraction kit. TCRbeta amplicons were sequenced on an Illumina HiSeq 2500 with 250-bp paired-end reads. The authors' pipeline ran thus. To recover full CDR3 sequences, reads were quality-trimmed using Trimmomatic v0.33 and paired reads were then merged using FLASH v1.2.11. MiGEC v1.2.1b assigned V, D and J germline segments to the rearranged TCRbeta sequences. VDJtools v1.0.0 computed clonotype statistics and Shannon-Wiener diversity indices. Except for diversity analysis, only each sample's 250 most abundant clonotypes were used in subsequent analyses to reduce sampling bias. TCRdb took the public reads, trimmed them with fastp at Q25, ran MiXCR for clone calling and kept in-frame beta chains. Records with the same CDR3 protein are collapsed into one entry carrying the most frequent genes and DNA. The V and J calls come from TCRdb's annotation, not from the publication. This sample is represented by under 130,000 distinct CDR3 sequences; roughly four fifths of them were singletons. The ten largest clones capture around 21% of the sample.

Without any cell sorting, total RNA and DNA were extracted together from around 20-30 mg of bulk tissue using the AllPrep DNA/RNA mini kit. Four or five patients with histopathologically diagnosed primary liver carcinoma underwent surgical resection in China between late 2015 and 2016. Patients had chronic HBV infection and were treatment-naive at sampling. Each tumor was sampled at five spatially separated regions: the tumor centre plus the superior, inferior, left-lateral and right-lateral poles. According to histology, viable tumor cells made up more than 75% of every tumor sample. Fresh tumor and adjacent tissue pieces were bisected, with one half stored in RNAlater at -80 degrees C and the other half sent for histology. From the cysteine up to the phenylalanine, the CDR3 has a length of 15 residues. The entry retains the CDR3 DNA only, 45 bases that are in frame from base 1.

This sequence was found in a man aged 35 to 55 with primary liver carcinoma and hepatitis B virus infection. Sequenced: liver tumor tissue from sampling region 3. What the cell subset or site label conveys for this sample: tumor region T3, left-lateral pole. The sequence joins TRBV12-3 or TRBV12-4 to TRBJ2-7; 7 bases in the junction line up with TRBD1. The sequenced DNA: TGTGCCAGCAGTTCCCGGACAGGCCACTCCTATGAGCAGTACTTC. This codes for CASSSRTGHSYEQYF.